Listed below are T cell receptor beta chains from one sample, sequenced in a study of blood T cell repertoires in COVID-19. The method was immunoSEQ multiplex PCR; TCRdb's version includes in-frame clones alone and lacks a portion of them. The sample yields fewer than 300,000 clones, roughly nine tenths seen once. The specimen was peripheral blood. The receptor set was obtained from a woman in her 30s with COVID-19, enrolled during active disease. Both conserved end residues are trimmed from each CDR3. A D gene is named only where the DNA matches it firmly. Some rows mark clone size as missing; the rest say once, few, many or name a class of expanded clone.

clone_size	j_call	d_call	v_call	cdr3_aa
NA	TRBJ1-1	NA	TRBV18	ASSPPNRVAEAF
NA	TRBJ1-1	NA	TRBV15	ATSRDRAGPSRSEAF
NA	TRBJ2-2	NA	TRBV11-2	ASSPFSGYTGELF
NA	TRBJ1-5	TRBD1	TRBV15	ATSARTGSNQPQH
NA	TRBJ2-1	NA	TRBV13	ASSLGPYNEQF
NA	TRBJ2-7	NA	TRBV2	ASTVEGGPYEQY
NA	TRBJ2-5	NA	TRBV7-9	ASSYQGGRSTQY
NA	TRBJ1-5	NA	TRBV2	ASSSRRDGGQPQH
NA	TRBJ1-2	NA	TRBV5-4	ASSAAEDYGYT
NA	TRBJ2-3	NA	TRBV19	ASAMTDTQY
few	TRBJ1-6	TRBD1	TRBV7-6	ASSLRAPGQGSYNSPLH
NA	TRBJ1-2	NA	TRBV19	ASSTLGQGQGYT
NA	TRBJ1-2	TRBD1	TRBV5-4	ASSREINRGTNYGYT
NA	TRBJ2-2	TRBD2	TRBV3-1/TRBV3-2	ASSQDSAGGPGELF
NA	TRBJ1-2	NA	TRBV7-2	ASSRGGDYGYT
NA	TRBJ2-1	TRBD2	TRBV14	ASQNSGGARLSYNEQF
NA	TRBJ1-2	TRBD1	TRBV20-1	SASSPRGTGVGGYT
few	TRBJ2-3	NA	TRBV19	ASSRQTLSTDTQY
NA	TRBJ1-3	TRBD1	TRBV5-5	ASSLTGVNTIY
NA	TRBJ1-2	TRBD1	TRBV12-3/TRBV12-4	ASSLQGDGYT